The sequence of this T cell receptor (beta chain) was determined in a study of T cell responses to AZD1222 COVID-19 vaccine. Notes on the study in general: In the spike-specific TCR repertoire, nearly half reportedly target unmutated variant regions. In all cases, repertoires were sampled only after the peak T cell response. White British donors predominated, females outnumbered males, and clonal diversity was possibly underestimated.

Libraries were prepared by immunoSEQ multiplex PCR; TCRdb keeps only in-frame clonotypes and omits some of them. The sample records about 270,000 clones, approximately 94% being singletons. Worth noting for this clone: Its antigen is currently unknown.

The TCR was taken from an adult who received the AZD1222 COVID-19 vaccine. This material consisted of peripheral blood, taken 28 days after the second AZD1222 dose.

The DNA for the CDR3 is TGTGCCAGCAGTCTCGCTAGGGACATTCAGTACTTC. As protein: CASSLARDIQYF. The V gene is TRBV28, the J gene TRBJ2-4; D remains ambiguous. Looked up from germline, CDR1 is MDHEN and CDR2 is SYDVKM. Trimming removed 5 bases at V and 8 bases at J, with 10 bases between. This CDR3 is built from 12 residues.